One sample yielded the 23 T cell receptor beta chains listed below, sequenced in a study of blood T cell repertoires in COVID-19 (TCRdb year 2020). Library method: the immunoSEQ multiplex PCR assay. TCRdb obtained this table from immuneACCESS and retained in-frame rearrangements with V and J assigned. These tables miss some clones; where compared with another copy, unresolved V genes account for less than half of the shortfall, and the remainder is unexplained. In all, the sample holds about 670,000 clones, and just under 90% of those were seen once. The ten largest account for 0.2% to 0.3% of the sample. Material for sequencing was peripheral blood. These receptors all stem from a woman aged 18-29 years with acute or convalescent COVID-19.

The chain recombines TRBV2 with TRBJ2-7, with 8 bases that match TRBD1. Germline trimming cut 7 bases from V and 4 bases from J; bases unmatched to any gene: 6. CDR3 size: 13 residues. Germline CDR1 reads SNHLY; CDR2 reads FYNNEI. The CDR3: CASMGDRRYEQYF. CDR3 DNA sequence: TGTGCCAGCATGGGGGACAGGCGTTACGAGCAGTACTTC.

The chain joins TRBV7-3 to TRBJ1-1; D unclear. Germline values: CDR1 SGHTA, CDR2 FQGTGA. V dropped 0 bases and J dropped 4 bases, with 12 bases sitting between them. CDR3 length: 15 amino acids. CDR3 nucleotide sequence: TGTGCCAGCAGCTTAACTAGAGTCGGGGTCACTGAAGCTTTCTTT. Encoded protein: CASSLTRVGVTEAFF.

The chain links TRBV13 to TRBJ1-2; D perhaps matches TRBD1 (5 bases). The CDR3 covers 16 residues. Germline CDR1 is PRHDT and CDR2 is FYEKMQ (reference sequence). Trimming cost V 0 bases and J 4 bases, with 15 bases left between them. The CDR3 DNA reads TGTGCCAGCAGCTTAGGAGGGGTGCCTTCCCTCTATGGCTACACCTTC. Encoded protein: CASSLGGVPSLYGYTF.

J is TRBJ1-5 and V is TRBV4-1; 8 bases are a match to TRBD1. The CDR3 has 17 amino acids. Trimming took 0 bases from V and 1 from J; bases not matched to a gene: 5. Per the germline V gene, CDR1 is MGHRA and CDR2 is YSYEKL. CDR3 region: CASSQEGTGGSNQPQHF. The CDR3 DNA follows: TGCGCCAGCAGCCAAGAGGGAACAGGGGGGAGCAATCAGCCCCAGCATTTT.

The chain employs TRBV10-3 and TRBJ1-3, with 7 bases aligning to TRBD1. Germline CDR1 is ENHRY and CDR2 is SYGVKD. The ends lost 5 bases at V and 15 bases at J; junction bases unmatched: 13. CDR3 size: 13 residues. The CDR3 reads CAISSYLGDSTYF. In nucleotides, the CDR3 is TGTGCCATCAGTTCTTACTTGGGGGACAGCACATATTTT.

The chain employs TRBV21-1 and TRBJ1-3; the table's D call of TRBD1 was not tested on the DNA. TRBV21-1 represents a pseudogene. The CDR3 runs 14 residues. This CDR3 reads CASSKSGLVYTIYF. CDR3 DNA sequence: TGTGCCAGCAGCAAATCAGGGCTTGTTTACACCATATATTTT.

The rearrangement joins TRBV7-9 to TRBJ1-5, with a possible D match to TRBD1 (6 bases). The V end was cut by 5 bases, the J end by 6 bases, with 23 bases between. Germline V gene sequence: CDR1 SEHNR, CDR2 FQNEAQ (reference sequence). This CDR3 is 17 amino acids long. The CDR3 DNA reads as TGTGCCAGCAGCCTATTTCGCACCGGGACACGGAGTCAGCCCCAGCATTTT. Protein product: CASSLFRTGTRSQPQHF. The full variable domain, in which reference TRBV7-9 and TRBJ1-5 provide the parts outside the CDR3, is DTGVSQNPRHKITKRGQNVTFRCDPISEHNRLYWYRQTLGQGPEFLTYFQNEAQLEKSRLLSDRFSAERPKGSFSTLEIQRTEQGDSAMYLCASSLFRTGTRSQPQHFGDGTRLSIL.

This chain uses TRBV5-4 with TRBJ1-2, with D possibly being TRBD1 (5 bases). Trimming removed 5 bases from V and 8 bases from J, with 10 bases in between. The CDR3 runs 11 residues. The germline V gene has CDR1 SGHNT and CDR2 YYREEE (reference sequence). The CDR3 region is CASSGGDGYTF. For the CDR3, the DNA is TGTGCCAGCAGTGGCGGGGACGGCTACACCTTC.

The chain carries TRBV27 and TRBJ1-2; D unclear. The V gene's germline CDR1 is MNHEY and CDR2 SMNVEV (reference sequence). V was trimmed by 2 bases and J by 4 bases, leaving 5 bases between them. The CDR3 contains 12 residues. CDR3 loop: CASSLAGYGYTF. The CDR3 DNA reads as TGTGCCAGCAGTTTAGCCGGCTATGGCTACACCTTC.

The chain combines TRBV15 with TRBJ2-1, with TRBD1 matching 7 bases. The ends lost 4 bases at V and 5 bases at J; junction bases unmatched: 11. Germline assignment: CDR1 LNHNV and CDR2 YYDKDF (reference sequence). The CDR3 length is 16 residues. The CDR3 region is CATSNLDRIKDNEQFF. In DNA, the CDR3 is TGTGCCACCAGCAACTTGGACAGGATTAAAGACAATGAGCAGTTCTTC.

This chain links TRBV12-5 with TRBJ2-7; perhaps TRBD1 as D (5 bases). V lost 7 bases and J lost 7, with 26 bases in between. Per germline, CDR1 LGHNT and CDR2 FRNRAP. CDR3 length equals 16 residues. The CDR3 nucleotides are TGTGCTAGTGCTCCCCCCGACAGTGCGGCCTTACGGGAGCAGTACTTC. It translates to CASAPPDSAALREQYF.

The chain couples TRBV28 to TRBJ2-6, with TRBD1 matching over 7 bases. Germline assignment: CDR1 MDHEN and CDR2 SYDVKM. This CDR3 spans 14 amino acids. J gave up 4 bases and V 5 bases, and 2 bases lay outside the gene matches. The CDR3 spells CASSRGLGANVLTF. In DNA form, the CDR3 reads TGTGCCAGCAGTAGGGGGCTCGGGGCCAACGTCCTGACTTTC. Full variable domain (rest looked up from reference TRBV28 and TRBJ2-6): DVKVTQSSRYLVKRTGEKVFLECVQDMDHENMFWYRQDPGLGLRLIYFSYDVKMKEKGDIPEGYSVSREKKERFSLILESASTNQTSMYLCASSRGLGANVLTFGAGSRLTVL.

The V and J genes are TRBV3-1 (or the pseudogene TRBV3-2) and TRBJ1-2; the D is unclear. The germline gives CDR1 LGHDT, CDR2 YNNKEL (reference sequence). The ends were cut back, 0 bases at V and 5 bases at J, with 16 bases in the middle. This CDR3 comprises 16 residues. CDR3 sequence reads: CASSQDPQTDRYGYTF. The CDR3 DNA sequence: TGTGCCAGCAGCCAAGACCCCCAAACAGACCGTTATGGCTACACCTTC.

V gene TRBV7-7 combines with J gene TRBJ2-5, with TRBD1 matching over 7 bases. Germline V gives CDR1 SSHAT, CDR2 FNYEAQ (reference sequence). The CDR3 is 13 amino acids. The ends lost 6 bases at V and 4 bases at J; junction bases unmatched: 5. DNA of the CDR3: TGTGCCAGCAGTCACAGGGGTCGAGAGACCCAGTACTTC. Protein product: CASSHRGRETQYF.

Only one count was recorded for this clone. CDR3 in amino acids: CASSRDRASQPQHF. The CDR3 nucleotides read TGTGCCAGCAGCCGGGACAGGGCCAGCCAGCCCCAGCATTTT. The V gene is TRBV6-5, the J gene TRBJ1-5; 9 nucleotides agree with TRBD1. The CDR3 spans 14 residues. The V gene end was trimmed by 6 bases and the J gene end by 7 bases; junction bases not matched to a gene: 7. The germline CDR1 and CDR2 sequences are MNHEY and SVGAGI.

This rearrangement joins TRBV29-1 to TRBJ2-7; a weak D match, TRBD1 (6 bases). The V and J ends lost 5 bases and 4 bases respectively, with 12 bases between them. The CDR3 is made up of 12 amino acids. Germline-derived CDR1 and CDR2 are SQVTM and ANQGSEA. CDR3 amino acids: CSVHTGFYEQYF. The DNA of the CDR3 is TGCAGCGTTCATACAGGGTTTTACGAGCAGTACTTC.

CDR3 amino acids: CASSEGGGAHNEQFF. In DNA form, the CDR3 reads TGTGCCAGCAGTGAAGGCGGGGGGGCGCACAATGAGCAGTTCTTC. The chain joins TRBV6-4 to TRBJ2-1; 9 bases are shared with TRBD2. V gave up 3 bases and J gave up 5 bases; unmatched junction bases: 5. This CDR3 has 15 residues. CDR1 is MRHNA and CDR2 is SNTAGT in the germline V gene.

The J gene is TRBJ1-2, the V gene TRBV4-1; no definite D call. This CDR3 is 17 amino acids long. Germline CDR1 MGHRA, CDR2 YSYEKL. Trimming removed 2 bases from V and 8 bases from J, with 24 bases in between. The CDR3 is CASSQPQPNSLRFGYTF. CDR3 bases: TGCGCCAGCAGCCAACCACAACCCAACAGCCTACGTTTCGGCTACACCTTC.

This chain uses TRBV6-5 with TRBJ2-1, with D unresolved. Trimming left V 4 bases short and J 8 bases short, with 12 bases between. Per germline, CDR1 MNHEY and CDR2 SVGAGI. The CDR3 is 13 amino acids. CDR3 coding DNA: TGTGCCAGCAGTTTTGAGTTGCGCGATGAGCAGTTCTTC. It yields the protein CASSFELRDEQFF.

A remark on this clone: At one of its ends the junction is not consistent with the germline gene, which may arise from a read error. This chain uses TRBV7-9 with TRBJ1-2; D call uncertain. Germline V gene sequence: CDR1 SEHNR, CDR2 FQNEAQ (reference sequence). The CDR3 contains 12 residues. The CDR3 bases are TGTGCCAGCACCTTAAAAGAAGCGGGCTACACCTTC. As protein: CASTLKEAGYTF.

This chain uses TRBV15 with TRBJ1-2; D is unresolved. Germline V gives CDR1 LNHNV, CDR2 YYDKDF (reference sequence). Trimming removed 3 bases at V and 4 bases at J, with 21 bases between. This CDR3 is 17 amino acids long. The CDR3 DNA reads as TGTGCCACCAGCAGTGGGCGGGAAAACGAAGCCCTCTATGGCTACACCTTC. Translation gives CATSSGRENEALYGYTF. Full variable domain (rest looked up from reference TRBV15 and TRBJ1-2): DAMVIQNPRYQVTQFGKPVTLSCSQTLNHNVMYWYQQKSSQAPKLLFHYYDKDFNNEADTPDNFQSRRPNTSFCFLDIRSPGLGDTAMYLCATSSGRENEALYGYTFGSGTRLTVV.

The chain couples TRBV4-1 to TRBJ1-4; D gene ambiguous. V was clipped by 4 bases and J by 0 bases, with 15 bases between them. Germline assignment: CDR1 MGHRA and CDR2 YSYEKL. This CDR3 spans 17 amino acids. The CDR3, as DNA: TGCGCCAGCAGCCCCCCGAGGTCTGGATCAACTAATGAAAAACTGTTTTTT. Translation gives CASSPPRSGSTNEKLFF.

The chain combines TRBV27 with TRBJ1-5, with 8 bases identical to TRBD1. The CDR3 is 15 amino acids. Germline values: CDR1 MNHEY, CDR2 SMNVEV (reference sequence). With V trimmed by 8 bases and J by 5 bases, 11 bases remained unmatched. The CDR3 DNA reads TGTGCCAGCGGAGCATCAGGGACAGGCGATCAGCCCCAGCATTTT. This gives the protein CASGASGTGDQPQHF.